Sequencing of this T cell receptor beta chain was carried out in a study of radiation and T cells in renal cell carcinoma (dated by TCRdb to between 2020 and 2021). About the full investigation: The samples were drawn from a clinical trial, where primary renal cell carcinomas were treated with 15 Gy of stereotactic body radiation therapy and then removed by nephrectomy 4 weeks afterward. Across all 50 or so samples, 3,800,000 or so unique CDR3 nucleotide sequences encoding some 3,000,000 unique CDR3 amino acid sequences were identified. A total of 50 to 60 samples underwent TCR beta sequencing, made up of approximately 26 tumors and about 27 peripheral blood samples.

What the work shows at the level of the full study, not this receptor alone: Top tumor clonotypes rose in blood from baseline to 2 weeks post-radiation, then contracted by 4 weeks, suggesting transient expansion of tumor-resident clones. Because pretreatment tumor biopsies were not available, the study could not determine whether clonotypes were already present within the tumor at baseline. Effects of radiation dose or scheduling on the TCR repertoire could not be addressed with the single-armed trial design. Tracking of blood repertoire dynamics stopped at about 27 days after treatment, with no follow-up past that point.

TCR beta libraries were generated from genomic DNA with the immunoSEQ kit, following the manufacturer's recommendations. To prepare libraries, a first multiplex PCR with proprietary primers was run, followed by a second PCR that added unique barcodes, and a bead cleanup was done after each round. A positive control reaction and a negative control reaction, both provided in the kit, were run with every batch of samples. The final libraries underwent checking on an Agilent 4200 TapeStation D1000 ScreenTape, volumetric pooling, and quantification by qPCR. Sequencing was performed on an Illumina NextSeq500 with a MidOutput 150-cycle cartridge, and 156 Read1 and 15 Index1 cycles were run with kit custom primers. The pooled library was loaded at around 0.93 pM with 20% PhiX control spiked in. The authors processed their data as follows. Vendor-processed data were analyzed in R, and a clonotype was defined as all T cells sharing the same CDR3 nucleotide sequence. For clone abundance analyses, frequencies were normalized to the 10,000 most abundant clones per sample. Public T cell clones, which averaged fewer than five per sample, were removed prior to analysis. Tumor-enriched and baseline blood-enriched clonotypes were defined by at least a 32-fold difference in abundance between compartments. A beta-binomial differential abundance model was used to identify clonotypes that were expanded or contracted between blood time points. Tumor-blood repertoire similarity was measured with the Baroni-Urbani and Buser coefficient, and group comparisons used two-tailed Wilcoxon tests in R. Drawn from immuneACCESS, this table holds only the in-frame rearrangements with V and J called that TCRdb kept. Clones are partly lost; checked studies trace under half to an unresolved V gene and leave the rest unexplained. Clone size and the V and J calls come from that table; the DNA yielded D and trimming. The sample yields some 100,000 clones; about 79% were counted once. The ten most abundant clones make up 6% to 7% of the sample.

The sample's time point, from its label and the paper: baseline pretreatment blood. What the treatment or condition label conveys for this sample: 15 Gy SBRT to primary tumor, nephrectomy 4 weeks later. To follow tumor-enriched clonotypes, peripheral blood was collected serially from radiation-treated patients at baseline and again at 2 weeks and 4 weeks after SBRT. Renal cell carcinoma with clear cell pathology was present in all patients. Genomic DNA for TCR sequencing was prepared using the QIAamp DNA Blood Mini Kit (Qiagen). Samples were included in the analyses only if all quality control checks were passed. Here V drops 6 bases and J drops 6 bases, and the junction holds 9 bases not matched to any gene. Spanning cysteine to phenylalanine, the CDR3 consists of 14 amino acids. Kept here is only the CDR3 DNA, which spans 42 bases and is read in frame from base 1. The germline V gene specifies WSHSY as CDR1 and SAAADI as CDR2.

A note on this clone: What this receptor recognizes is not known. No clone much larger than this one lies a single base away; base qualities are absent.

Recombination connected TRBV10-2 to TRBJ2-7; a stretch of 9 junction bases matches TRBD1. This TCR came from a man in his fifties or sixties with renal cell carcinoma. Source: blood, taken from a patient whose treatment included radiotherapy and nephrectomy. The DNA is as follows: TGCGCCAGCAGCACGGACAGGGGAGGTCGCGAGCAGTACTTC. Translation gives CASSTDRGGREQYF.